A selection of T cell receptor beta chains follows, all from one sample in a study of monozygotic twins with inflammatory bowel disease. TCRdb reprocessed the 5' RACE reads and stores each CDR3 protein as one record, lacking DNA. The specimen's table records approximately 150,000 distinct CDR3 sequences. Sequenced: blood. These receptor sequences come from a human donor with ulcerative colitis or Crohn's disease, or a healthy co-twin of an affected twin (not recorded which). Both conserved end residues are part of each CDR3.

V gene	J gene	CDR3 protein
TRBV7-9	TRBJ2-5	CASSLGTGGLKTQYF
TRBV20-1	TRBJ2-7	CSAIPSPGYEQYF
TRBV7-9	TRBJ1-3	CASSFNRGGSGNTIYF
TRBV20-1	TRBJ1-3	CSAQRSGNTIYF
TRBV7-9	TRBJ1-1	CAQGTNTEAFF
TRBV7-3	TRBJ1-2	CASSLPGAGGYTF
TRBV2	TRBJ2-3	CASSAAIPPDTQYF
TRBV15	TRBJ2-1	CATKGLAGDLSYNEQFF
TRBV7-2	TRBJ1-2	CASTYHRDTYGYTF
TRBV5-4	TRBJ2-2	CASSLGQEAGELFF
TRBV7-6	TRBJ2-7	CASSEPQGYEQYF
TRBV25-1	TRBJ1-1	CASSGPGEVPEAFF
TRBV27	TRBJ2-6	CASRQGPYPGANVLTF
TRBV7-9	TRBJ2-7	CASSLSGRGWYEQYF
TRBV4-3	TRBJ2-1	CASSQDPTSADNEQFF
TRBV5-1	TRBJ1-2	CASSMEQGYYGYTF
TRBV7-2	TRBJ2-5	CASSRGGRVAETQYF
TRBV30	TRBJ2-6	CAWSGGISGANVLTF
TRBV12-3/TRBV12-4	TRBJ2-3	CASSLEGYTQYF
TRBV7-3	TRBJ2-2	CASSLAGGPLTGELFF
TRBV7-9	TRBJ1-2	CASSRLREGSLYGYTF
TRBV5-1	TRBJ1-1	CASSVSTGVETEAFF
TRBV24-1	TRBJ2-2	CATSDLPTATGGDTGELFF
TRBV19	TRBJ2-3	CASSPGTSGMADTQYF
TRBV6-5	TRBJ2-7	CASSYGGTYEQYF
TRBV13	TRBJ2-5	CASSLRYETSRQETQYF
TRBV7-9	TRBJ1-6	CASSLTGSNSPLHF
TRBV7-2	TRBJ2-5	CASSSWGGLAEETQYF
TRBV20-1	TRBJ2-1	CSVGTGRGSGNEQFF
TRBV7-2	TRBJ1-4	CASSLAGTAATNEKLFF
TRBV3-1	TRBJ2-1	CATLGTSGRNEQFF
TRBV11-2	TRBJ2-3	CASSLDLGSGLYTDTQYF
TRBV18	TRBJ1-1	CASSPQELDTEAFF
TRBV20-1	TRBJ1-5	CSARRTGPNQPQHF
TRBV2	TRBJ2-3	CASSDRADTQYF
TRBV28	TRBJ2-7	CASRVQGTSGTYEQYF
TRBV18	TRBJ2-5	CASSPGDRETQYF
TRBV20-1	TRBJ2-7	CSARDPLARKDEQYF
TRBV3-1	TRBJ2-1	CASSQALAQDSNEQFF
TRBV20-1	TRBJ1-5	CSASGDREQPQHF
TRBV28	TRBJ1-6	CASSGQTGSSYNSPLHF
TRBV9	TRBJ1-6	CASSIDSGLGVNSPLHF
TRBV18	TRBJ2-2	CASSPLSSLGQANTGELFF
TRBV4-2	TRBJ2-3	CASSPTSGASTDTQYF
TRBV2	TRBJ1-5	CASRRGVSNQPQHF
TRBV5-1	TRBJ2-2	CASSALAGADGELFF
TRBV28	TRBJ1-3	CASSLYRGFSGNTIYF
TRBV5-6	TRBJ2-5	CASSRRGGTKETQYF
TRBV7-3	TRBJ2-1	CASSLQGANEQFF
TRBV10-3	TRBJ1-2	CAISGRKPTDKSKNYGYTF
TRBV20-1	TRBJ2-2	CSARRVAGELFF
TRBV10-3	TRBJ2-1	CASKPRAYNEQFF